A single sample is the source of the 30 T cell receptor beta chains below, sequenced in a study of response to subunit inactivated influenza vaccine (dated by TCRdb to 2016 to 2019). Library method: RT-PCR. Reads for this sample came from an Illumina HiSeq 2500. The public sequencing data were trimmed at Q25 with fastp and processed into clonotypes with MiXCR by TCRdb, which kept only in-frame beta chains. A single entry per CDR3 protein holds the most common genes and DNA from its merged rows. A total of hundreds of thousands of distinct CDR3 sequences appear in this sample, approximately 14% of them only once. The ten largest clones take up 11% of the sample. This specimen was PBMCs from blood, taken approximately 13 days after vaccination. Receptor source: a man aged 50 to 60 who received an inactivated influenza vaccine. Donor details come from another sample of the same person, matched by shared clones.

The chain uses TRBV25-1 and TRBJ2-3; possibly TRBD1 for D (6 bases). The end of the DNA is better explained by TRBJ1-5, so the J call may be wrong. CDR1 and CDR2 from the germline V gene are MGHDK and SYGVNS. The CDR3 is 16 amino acids. The CDR3 sequence is CASSEYGGGAEDTQHF. The CDR3 DNA reads TGTGCCAGCAGTGAATACGGCGGGGGGGCGGAGGATACGCAGCATTTT.

This clonotype was detected only a few times. The rearrangement joins TRBV5-4 to TRBJ2-5; tentatively, D is TRBD1 or TRBD2 (5 bases each). There are 12 residues in the CDR3. Germline V gene data show CDR1 as SGHNT and CDR2 as YYREEE (reference sequence). Trimming left V 6 bases short and J 4 bases short, with 10 bases between. CDR3 DNA: TGTGCCAGCACAGGGAGAGGAGAGACCCAGTACTTC. Its protein product is CASTGRGETQYF.

This clonotype was seen ten or more times. CDR3 sequence: CASSLWDRETTDTQYF. In DNA form, the CDR3 reads TGTGCCAGCAGCTTATGGGACAGGGAAACCACAGATACGCAGTATTTT. The V and J genes are TRBV7-8 and TRBJ2-3, with 9 bases fitting TRBD1. The germline CDR1 and CDR2 sequences are SGHVS and FQNEAQ. CDR3 length: 16 residues. Germline trimming cut 2 bases from V and 2 bases from J; bases unmatched to any gene: 5.

The V and J genes are TRBV28 and TRBJ2-2; 8 bases fit TRBD2. Looked up from germline, CDR1 is MDHEN and CDR2 is SYDVKM. CDR3 length equals 18 residues. V was clipped by 5 bases and J by 0 bases; unmatched bases: 11. The CDR3 here is CASSPTLTSGPNTGELFF. CDR3 sequence (DNA): TGTGCCAGCAGTCCCACTCTCACTAGCGGCCCGAACACCGGGGAGCTGTTTTTT.

This clonotype appeared many times. A read error may produce the germline difference seen at one junction end. The rearrangement links TRBV5-1 to TRBJ2-5; D not resolved. Germline lookup yields CDR1 SGHRS and CDR2 YFSETQ. The CDR3 spans 13 residues. CDR3 DNA: TGTGCCAGCAGCTTGGGTTCAGAAGAGACCCAGTACTTC. Translated: CASSLGSEETQYF.

Only a few counts were recorded for this clonotype. The chain is built from TRBV6-2 or TRBV6-3 and TRBJ2-1; 7 bases agree with TRBD2. V lost 1 base to trimming and J lost 16 bases; unmatched junction nucleotides: 7. Per germline, CDR1 MNHEY and CDR2 SVGEGT. CDR3 size: 12 residues. The CDR3 DNA follows: TGTGCCAGCAGTTACTTCCCACTAGCGATTTTCTTC. Translation: CASSYFPLAIFF.

The CDR3 is CASSFQGRYNEQFF. DNA for the CDR3: TGTGCCAGCAGCTTTCAGGGGCGGTACAATGAGCAGTTCTTC. The chain uses TRBV5-6 and TRBJ2-1, with a tentative D call TRBD1 (6 bases). V lost 2 bases, J lost 4 bases, and 10 bases lay in between. Germline CDR1 and CDR2: SGHDT and YYEEEE. The CDR3 is made up of 14 amino acids.

Many counts were recorded for this clonotype. The chain employs TRBV4-3 and TRBJ1-1; 8 bases line up with TRBD1. The V gene's germline CDR1 is LGHNA and CDR2 YSLEER. The CDR3 has 14 amino acids. J was trimmed by 4 bases and V by 9 bases; bases with no gene match: 10. DNA for the CDR3: TGCGCCAGTACCCAGGGGGCGGTAGGCACTGAAGCTTTCTTT. Amino acids: CASTQGAVGTEAFF.

The rearrangement joins TRBV11-2 to TRBJ2-5, with 7 bases fitting TRBD1. The CDR3 extends over 16 amino acids. The trim removed 3 bases at V and 7 bases at J, leaving 14 bases unmatched. The germline V gene encodes CDR1 SGHAT and CDR2 FQNNGV. The CDR3 sequence is CASSFSDRALGGTQYF. DNA of the CDR3: TGTGCCAGCAGCTTCTCCGACAGGGCCCTTGGAGGGACCCAGTACTTC.

This clonotype came up a few times. V and J are TRBV2 and TRBJ2-1, with 13 bases that match TRBD2. Germline V lookup: CDR1 SNHLY, CDR2 FYNNEI. The ends lost 1 base at V and 7 bases at J; junction bases unmatched: 7. The CDR3 extends over 17 amino acids. This CDR3 is CASSEGTSGRRVNEQFF. The CDR3 DNA follows: TGTGCCAGCAGTGAAGGGACTAGCGGGAGAAGGGTGAATGAGCAGTTCTTC.

V usage is TRBV7-2 and J usage is TRBJ2-3; 10 bases align to TRBD2. The CDR3 consists of 15 residues. In germline, CDR1 is SGHTA, CDR2 FQGNSA. With V trimmed by 5 bases and J by 0 bases, 2 bases remained unmatched. CDR3 nucleotide sequence: TGTGCCAGCAGCGCTAGCGGGGGTAGCACAGATACGCAGTATTTT. Translation gives CASSASGGSTDTQYF.

This clonotype was picked up a small number of times. CDR3 region: CSAQAGAQETQYF. The CDR3 coding sequence is TGCAGCGCACAGGCGGGGGCCCAAGAGACCCAGTACTTC. This chain uses TRBV29-1 with TRBJ2-5, with a weak D call TRBD2 (7 bases). CDR1 and CDR2 (germline): SQVTM, ANQGSEA. The V gene lost 7 bases and the J gene lost 1 base, with 13 bases spanning the gap. This CDR3 spans 13 amino acids.

The chain recombines TRBV7-6 with TRBJ2-5; a weak D match, TRBD2 (5 bases). CDR1 is SGHVS and CDR2 is FNYEAQ in the germline V gene. V lost 3 bases, J lost 0 bases, and 8 bases lay in between. The CDR3 runs 14 residues. The CDR3 bases are TGTGCCAGCAGCTTTTCCGGGAACCAAGAGACCCAGTACTTC. Protein product: CASSFSGNQETQYF.

The V gene is TRBV4-3, the J gene TRBJ2-5, with 9 bases that match TRBD1. The germline V gene encodes CDR1 LGHNA and CDR2 YSLEER. The CDR3 is 18 residues long. V shed 4 bases and J 5 bases; nucleotides not matched to a gene: 17. The CDR3 is CASSLGRRPQGAGETQYF. As DNA, the CDR3 is TGCGCCAGCAGCCTAGGGCGTCGCCCACAGGGGGCTGGGGAGACCCAGTACTTC.

The rearrangement uses TRBV7-2 and TRBJ2-5; 7 bases match TRBD1. V was pared by 1 base and J by 3 bases, with 5 bases of the junction left unmatched. This CDR3 region has 15 residues. Per germline, CDR1 SGHTA and CDR2 FQGNSA. CDR3 DNA sequence: TGTGCCAGCAGCTTAGGTGACAGGGATAAAGAGACCCAGTACTTC. It translates to CASSLGDRDKETQYF. The whole variable domain, filled in from reference TRBV7-2 and TRBJ2-5, reads GAGVSQSPSNKVTEKGKDVELRCDPISGHTALYWYRQSLGQGLEFLIYFQGNSAPDKSGLPSDRFSAERTGGSVSTLTIQRTQQEDSAVYLCASSLGDRDKETQYFGPGTRLLVL.

The rearrangement joins TRBV7-2 to TRBJ2-5; D unclear. The germline V and J ends were trimmed by 10 bases and 5 bases, with 23 bases remaining between them. The germline V gene encodes CDR1 SGHTA and CDR2 FQGNSA. CDR3 size: 15 residues. DNA of the CDR3: TGTGCCACCTCCCAATTGGGAACTCGGGCGGAGACCCAGTACTTC. Its protein product is CATSQLGTRAETQYF.

The chain is built from TRBV6-1 and TRBJ1-3, with TRBD1 matching over 7 bases. The CDR3 has 16 amino acids. J was trimmed by 2 bases and V by 0 bases; bases with no gene match: 4. From germline, CDR1 is MNHNS and CDR2 SASEGT. The CDR3 bases are TGTGCCAGCAGTGAAGCGGGGACAGCCACTGGAAACACCATATATTTT. It codes for CASSEAGTATGNTIYF.

This sequence joins TRBV10-3 and TRBJ2-3, with 10 bases aligning to TRBD2. This CDR3 spans 18 amino acids. V lost 3 bases to trimming and J lost 1 base; unmatched junction nucleotides: 10. Germline lookup yields CDR1 ENHRY and CDR2 SYGVKD. This CDR3 is CAISDGLAGVVGTDTQYF. The CDR3 bases are TGTGCCATCAGTGATGGGCTAGCGGGAGTTGTGGGCACAGATACGCAGTATTTT.

This clonotype was detected a few times. CDR3 sequence: CASSPTRFLYGTQYF. The CDR3 bases are TGTGCCAGCAGCCCGACTAGGTTCTTATATGGTACGCAGTATTTT. This sequence joins TRBV7-9 and TRBJ2-3; maybe TRBD2 (6 bases). This CDR3 comprises 15 residues. Germline CDR1 SEHNR, CDR2 FQNEAQ (reference sequence). Trimming shortened V by 5 bases and J by 8 bases, and 20 bases separated the two germline ends.

The chain combines TRBV12-3 or TRBV12-4 with TRBJ1-6; D is unresolved. The CDR3 extends over 13 amino acids. V was shortened by 6 bases and J by 11 bases, with 14 bases between the two germline ends. The CDR3 here is CASSYSTATPLHF. Here the CDR3 DNA reads TGTGCCAGCAGCTACTCTACAGCTACACCCCTCCACTTT.

In this sample, this clonotype turned up a few times. V is TRBV29-1 and J is TRBJ2-3; D possibly corresponds to TRBD2 (6 bases). The CDR3 loop spans 14 amino acids. CDR1 is SQVTM, CDR2 ANQGSEA, per germline. The V end was cut by 3 bases, the J end by 3 bases, with 13 bases between. The CDR3 coding sequence is TGCAGCGTTGACAAGGGGAGCGGGACAGATACGCAGTATTTT. As protein: CSVDKGSGTDTQYF.

This clonotype occurred many times. The rearrangement uses TRBV5-1 and TRBJ2-3, with D unclear. The CDR3 length is 13 residues. Trimming pared 5 bases from V and 6 bases from J, leaving 13 bases between. CDR1 SGHRS and CDR2 YFSETQ come from the germline V gene. The DNA for the CDR3 is TGCGCCAGCAGGGAACCCACCCACGATACGCAGTATTTT. Its translation is CASREPTHDTQYF. The variable domain in full, completed from reference TRBV5-1 and TRBJ2-3, reads KAGVTQTPRYLIKTRGQQVTLSCSPISGHRSVSWYQQTPGQGLQFLFEYFSETQRNKGNFPGRFSGRQFSNSRSEMNVSTLELGDSALYLCASREPTHDTQYFGPGTRLTVL.

This chain joins TRBV6-5 and TRBJ2-1, with D tentatively TRBD1 or TRBD2 (5 bases each). This CDR3 is 13 amino acids long. Trimming cost V 1 base and J 5 bases, with 6 bases left between them. The V gene's germline CDR1 is MNHEY and CDR2 SVGAGI. CDR3 protein: CASSYLGDNEQFF. The DNA of the CDR3 is TGTGCCAGCAGTTACTTGGGGGACAATGAGCAGTTCTTC.

This clonotype was seen at least ten times. The CDR3 coding sequence is TGTGCCAGCAGCTTGGAGGGGGCGGCTACCCCCATAAACTATGGCTACACCTTC. Its translation is CASSLEGAATPINYGYTF. The genes are TRBV11-1 and TRBJ1-2; 7 bases line up with TRBD1. Trimming took 3 bases from V and 2 from J; bases not matched to a gene: 15. Germline-derived CDR1 and CDR2 are SGHAT and FQDESV (reference sequence). The CDR3 loop spans 18 amino acids. Full variable domain (remainder filled in from reference TRBV11-1 and TRBJ1-2): EAEVAQSPRYKITEKSQAVAFWCDPISGHATLYWYRQILGQGPELLVQFQDESVVDDSQLPKDRFSAERLKGVDSTLKIQPAELGDSAMYLCASSLEGAATPINYGYTFGSGTRLTVV.

Concerning this clonotype itself: The CDR3 end shows no conserved phenylalanine or tryptophan, and so a read error is likely. The rearrangement links TRBV5-1 to TRBJ2-7; D not certain. Trimming cost V 3 bases and J 0 bases, with 7 bases left between them. Germline CDR1 and CDR2: SGHRS and YFSETQ. The CDR3 is 13 amino acids. The CDR3 sequence: CASSSTTSYEQYL. Here the CDR3 DNA reads TGCGCCAGCAGCTCCACTACCTCCTACGAGCAGTACCTC.

This clonotype was counted only a few times. This chain uses TRBV6-2 or TRBV6-3 with TRBJ1-6, with a possible D match to TRBD1 (5 bases). Germline V gives CDR1 MNHEY, CDR2 SVGEGT. Trimming left V 6 bases short and J 8 bases short, with 11 bases between. This CDR3 spans 13 amino acids. The CDR3 DNA reads TGTGCCAGCAGAGACAGCCGTGATTCACCCCTCCACTTT. Its protein product is CASRDSRDSPLHF.

This clonotype was found a few times. This rearrangement joins TRBV20-1 to TRBJ2-1; 7 bases fit TRBD1. The germline V gene encodes CDR1 DFQATT and CDR2 SNEGSKA (reference sequence). The CDR3 covers 13 residues. The V segment lost 8 bases and the J segment 2 bases; nucleotides outside the gene matches: 6. The CDR3 loop reads CSRRGQTYNEQFF. The DNA for the CDR3 is TGCAGTCGCCGGGGACAGACCTACAATGAGCAGTTCTTC.

The gene calls are TRBV18 and TRBJ1-4; D ambiguous. There are 13 residues in the CDR3. V was cut by 2 bases and J by 8 bases, with 9 bases left in between. CDR1 and CDR2 from the germline V gene are KGHSH and LQKENI. The CDR3, as DNA: TGTGCCAGCTCACCAGGGAATCAGGAAAAACTGTTTTTT. Translating gives CASSPGNQEKLFF. The complete variable domain, with remaining parts taken from reference TRBV18 and TRBJ1-4, reads NAGVMQNPRHLVRRRGQEARLRCSPMKGHSHVYWYRQLPEEGLKFMVYLQKENIIDESGMPKERFSAEFPKEGPSILRIQQVVRGDSAAYFCASSPGNQEKLFFGSGTQLSVL.

This clonotype came up a few times. The chain has TRBV20-1 and TRBJ2-2; D may correspond to TRBD1 or TRBD2 (7 bases each). Trimming removed 6 bases from V and 7 bases from J, with 18 bases in between. Germline V gene data show CDR1 as DFQATT and CDR2 as SNEGSKA (reference sequence). This CDR3 comprises 14 residues. This CDR3 is CSAPKARGGGELFF. For the CDR3, the DNA is TGCAGTGCCCCTAAGGCCAGGGGGGGCGGGGAGCTGTTTTTT.

J is TRBJ2-3 and V is TRBV6-5; 11 bases fit TRBD2. Germline V gives CDR1 MNHEY, CDR2 SVGAGI. The CDR3 extends over 17 amino acids. V trimming: 3 bases; J trimming: 8 bases; junction bases outside the gene matches: 13. The CDR3 sequence: CASSYRKYSGGAGTQYF. The CDR3 bases are TGTGCCAGCAGTTATCGTAAATATAGCGGGGGGGCCGGTACGCAGTATTTT.